Listed below are T cell receptor beta chains from one sample, sequenced in a study of T-cell reconstitution after alpha-beta-depleted transplantation in children. TCRdb reprocessed the PCR reads with MiXCR, giving one entry per CDR3 protein. Of 150,000 to 200,000 distinct CDR3 sequences detected, about 14% appear once; the ten largest clones hold over 10%. The sequencing used PBMCs from the stem cell graft donor, collected from the stem cell graft. These receptors were obtained from a human donor who donated a stem cell graft to a child with acute lymphoblastic leukemia. The CDR3 runs from the conserved cysteine through the conserved F or W. A D gene is named only where the DNA matches it firmly. Size values are once, few and many counts, or a class for expanded clones, and some rows have none.

clone_size: many; v_call: TRBV6-5; j_call: TRBJ2-1; d_call: TRBD2; cdr3_aa: CASILAGVSYNEQFF; cdr3_nt: TGTGCCAGCATCTTGGCGGGAGTTTCGTACAATGAGCAGTTCTTC
clone_size: -; v_call: TRBV6-2/TRBV6-3; j_call: TRBJ1-6; d_call: TRBD1; cdr3_aa: CASSYRISTGEPGGGSPLHF; cdr3_nt: TGTGCCAGCAGTTACCGAATATCGACAGGGGAGCCCGGAGGTGGATCACCCCTCCACTTT
clone_size: many; v_call: TRBV7-9; j_call: TRBJ1-1; d_call: -; cdr3_aa: CASSFLRANTEAFF; cdr3_nt: TGTGCCAGCAGCTTTCTAAGGGCGAACACTGAAGCTTTCTTT
clone_size: many; v_call: TRBV4-2; j_call: TRBJ2-5; d_call: -; cdr3_aa: CASSQDGGETQYF; cdr3_nt: TGTGCCAGCAGCCAAGATGGAGGGGAGACCCAGTACTTC
clone_size: -; v_call: TRBV6-2/TRBV6-3; j_call: TRBJ1-4; d_call: -; cdr3_aa: CASSDRSGDDEKLFF; cdr3_nt: TGTGCCAGCAGCGATCGCAGTGGCGACGATGAAAAACTGTTTTTT
clone_size: -; v_call: TRBV5-1; j_call: TRBJ2-5; d_call: TRBD1; cdr3_aa: CASSRRTRQGEGETQYF; cdr3_nt: TGCGCCAGCAGCCGGAGGACCCGACAGGGAGAGGGAGAGACCCAGTACTTC
clone_size: many; v_call: TRBV9; j_call: TRBJ2-1; d_call: -; cdr3_aa: CASSVGGGTYNEQFF; cdr3_nt: TGTGCCAGCAGCGTAGGGGGAGGCACATACAATGAGCAGTTCTTC
clone_size: many; v_call: TRBV5-5; j_call: TRBJ2-5; d_call: -; cdr3_aa: CASSLRTDQETQYF; cdr3_nt: TGTGCCAGCAGCTTGAGGACCGACCAAGAGACCCAGTACTTC
clone_size: -; v_call: TRBV24-1; j_call: TRBJ2-7; d_call: -; cdr3_aa: CATIETGAYEQYF; cdr3_nt: TGTGCCACCATAGAGACAGGAGCCTACGAGCAGTACTTC
clone_size: many; v_call: TRBV12-3/TRBV12-4; j_call: TRBJ1-6; d_call: TRBD1; cdr3_aa: CASSSGTGNSPLHF; cdr3_nt: TGTGCCAGCAGTTCCGGGACAGGGAATTCACCCCTCCACTTT
clone_size: many; v_call: TRBV7-9; j_call: TRBJ2-3; d_call: TRBD2; cdr3_aa: CASSLAAGAATQYF; cdr3_nt: TGTGCCAGCAGCTTAGCGGCGGGAGCTGCTACGCAGTATTTT
clone_size: many; v_call: TRBV5-1; j_call: TRBJ1-2; d_call: -; cdr3_aa: CASRAEDYGYTF; cdr3_nt: TGCGCCAGCAGAGCTGAGGACTATGGCTACACCTTC
clone_size: -; v_call: TRBV7-8; j_call: TRBJ2-5; d_call: -; cdr3_aa: CASRSRRGLGETQYF; cdr3_nt: TGTGCCAGCAGATCAAGACGGGGGCTCGGTGAGACCCAGTACTTC
clone_size: many; v_call: TRBV6-2/TRBV6-3; j_call: TRBJ2-1; d_call: -; cdr3_aa: CAITKARRSSYNEQFF; cdr3_nt: TGTGCCATAACTAAGGCCCGGCGAAGCTCCTACAATGAGCAGTTCTTC
clone_size: -; v_call: TRBV5-5; j_call: TRBJ1-1; d_call: -; cdr3_aa: CASSQSLNSRPGAFF; cdr3_nt: TGTGCCAGCAGCCAAAGTCTAAACAGTCGTCCTGGGGCTTTCTTT
clone_size: few; v_call: TRBV5-1; j_call: TRBJ1-5; d_call: -; cdr3_aa: CASSWGTATNQPQHF; cdr3_nt: TGCGCCAGCAGCTGGGGGACGGCGACCAATCAGCCCCAGCATTTT
clone_size: few; v_call: TRBV3-1; j_call: TRBJ2-4; d_call: TRBD1; cdr3_aa: CASSPTTTTDRGIKNIQYF; cdr3_nt: TGTGCCAGCAGCCCAACGACCACCACTGACAGGGGAATAAAAAACATTCAGTACTTC
clone_size: few; v_call: TRBV20-1; j_call: TRBJ1-1; d_call: TRBD1; cdr3_aa: CSARGAPGGGMNTEAFF; cdr3_nt: TGCAGTGCTAGAGGAGCCCCAGGGGGGGGGATGAACACTGAAGCTTTCTTT
clone_size: many; v_call: TRBV11-2; j_call: TRBJ2-3; d_call: TRBD2; cdr3_aa: CASSQGLAGGNTQYF; cdr3_nt: TGTGCCAGCAGCCAGGGACTAGCGGGAGGGAATACGCAGTATTTT
clone_size: once; v_call: TRBV5-1; j_call: TRBJ2-7; d_call: TRBD2; cdr3_aa: CASSLAGPSGAYEQYF; cdr3_nt: TGCGCCAGCAGCTTGGCCGGGCCTAGCGGAGCCTACGAGCAGTACTTT
clone_size: many; v_call: TRBV20-1; j_call: TRBJ1-6; d_call: -; cdr3_aa: CSARDRDYNSPLHF; cdr3_nt: TGCAGTGCTAGAGACAGGGACTATAATTCACCCCTCCACTTT
clone_size: many; v_call: TRBV28; j_call: TRBJ1-2; d_call: TRBD1; cdr3_aa: CASTLGQGANTF; cdr3_nt: TGTGCCAGCACCCTCGGGCAGGGGGCGAACACCTTC
clone_size: few; v_call: TRBV7-2; j_call: TRBJ2-1; d_call: TRBD2; cdr3_aa: CASSRASGSSYNEQFF; cdr3_nt: TGTGCCAGCAGCCGTGCTAGCGGGAGCTCCTACAATGAGCAGTTCTTC
clone_size: many; v_call: TRBV12-3/TRBV12-4; j_call: TRBJ2-5; d_call: TRBD2; cdr3_aa: CASSPLAGGVKTQYF; cdr3_nt: TGTGCCAGCAGTCCCCTAGCGGGAGGGGTGAAGACCCAGTACTTC
clone_size: many; v_call: TRBV20-1; j_call: TRBJ2-7; d_call: TRBD2; cdr3_aa: CSARPPSGSDEQYF; cdr3_nt: TGCAGTGCCCGACCCCCCAGCGGGAGTGACGAGCAGTACTTC
clone_size: -; v_call: TRBV5-1; j_call: TRBJ1-1; d_call: TRBD1; cdr3_aa: CASSSGRGRIGNTEAFF; cdr3_nt: TGCGCCAGCAGCTCGGGCAGGGGGCGAATTGGGAACACTGAAGCTTTCTTT
clone_size: many; v_call: TRBV6-1; j_call: TRBJ2-7; d_call: -; cdr3_aa: CASSERTLTRYEQYF; cdr3_nt: TGTGCCAGCAGTGAAAGGACTCTCACGCGATACGAGCAGTACTTC
clone_size: -; v_call: TRBV20-1; j_call: TRBJ1-1; d_call: TRBD1; cdr3_aa: CSARVRGLGTEAFF; cdr3_nt: TGCAGTGCTAGAGTCAGGGGGCTCGGCACTGAAGCTTTCTTT
clone_size: -; v_call: TRBV20-1; j_call: TRBJ1-1; d_call: TRBD1; cdr3_aa: CSALNTRDRGEAFF; cdr3_nt: TGCAGTGCCCTCAACACCCGGGACAGGGGAGAAGCTTTCTTT
clone_size: many; v_call: TRBV6-1; j_call: TRBJ1-5; d_call: TRBD1; cdr3_aa: CASSPRDRGYQPQHF; cdr3_nt: TGTGCCAGCAGTCCCCGGGACAGGGGGTATCAGCCCCAGCATTTT
clone_size: many; v_call: TRBV5-1; j_call: TRBJ2-5; d_call: TRBD2; cdr3_aa: CASSLRTSGLHMYQETQYF; cdr3_nt: TGCGCCAGCAGCTTAAGGACTAGCGGACTACATATGTACCAAGAGACCCAGTACTTC
clone_size: few; v_call: TRBV3-1; j_call: TRBJ2-1; d_call: TRBD1; cdr3_aa: CASRGTGDVGRDSYNEQFF; cdr3_nt: TGTGCCAGCAGAGGGACAGGGGACGTTGGGCGGGACTCCTACAATGAGCAGTTCTTC
clone_size: many; v_call: TRBV18; j_call: TRBJ1-3; d_call: -; cdr3_aa: CASRAAGDLVGATIYF; cdr3_nt: TGTGCCAGCCGCGCGGCAGGGGACCTAGTTGGGGCCACCATATATTTT
clone_size: many; v_call: TRBV27; j_call: TRBJ2-1; d_call: TRBD2; cdr3_aa: CASSLTGRAYNEQFF; cdr3_nt: TGTGCCAGCAGTTTAACCGGGAGGGCGTACAATGAGCAGTTCTTC
clone_size: few; v_call: TRBV28; j_call: TRBJ2-2; d_call: -; cdr3_aa: CAHGGLRTGELFF; cdr3_nt: TGTGCCCACGGAGGACTTCGCACCGGGGAGCTGTTTTTT
clone_size: many; v_call: TRBV12-3/TRBV12-4; j_call: TRBJ1-1; d_call: -; cdr3_aa: CASSSIDGSAEAFF; cdr3_nt: TGTGCCAGCAGCTCTATAGACGGGTCGGCTGAAGCTTTCTTT
clone_size: many; v_call: TRBV12-3/TRBV12-4; j_call: TRBJ1-2; d_call: -; cdr3_aa: CASSGRRDGYTF; cdr3_nt: TGTGCCAGCAGTGGGCGCCGGGATGGCTACACCTTC
clone_size: many; v_call: TRBV25-1; j_call: TRBJ2-1; d_call: TRBD1; cdr3_aa: CASSVSGQGGKQFF; cdr3_nt: TGTGCCAGCAGCGTCTCGGGACAGGGGGGCAAGCAGTTCTTC
clone_size: many; v_call: TRBV5-1; j_call: TRBJ2-3; d_call: TRBD1; cdr3_aa: CASSFRDRVVDTQYF; cdr3_nt: TGCGCCAGCAGCTTCCGGGACAGGGTAGTAGATACGCAGTATTTT